Sequencing of this T cell receptor beta chain was carried out in a study of blood T cell repertoires in COVID-19. Seattle patients were enrolled while actively infected and followed longitudinally. V lost 0 bases to trimming and J lost 6 bases; unmatched junction nucleotides: 10. The germline V gene has CDR1 MGHRA and CDR2 YSYEKL. The CDR3 extends over 17 amino acids. This clone has only a few counts. Assay: immunoSEQ multiplex PCR; the TCRdb copy retains only in-frame clones and omits some. The table shows 300,000 to 450,000 clones, with approximately 87% occurring only once. The sequence derives from a woman in her fifties or sixties with COVID-19, enrolled during active disease. The sequencing input was peripheral blood. This chain uses TRBV4-1 with TRBJ2-1, with TRBD2 identical over 8 bases. For the CDR3, the DNA is TGCGCCAGCAGCCAAGAAAGTCCGGGGGGGGCTCCCAATGAGCAGTTCTTC. This gives the protein CASSQESPGGAPNEQFF.